This T cell receptor (beta chain) was identified during a study of T cell responses to AZD1222 COVID-19 vaccine. Study observations and caveats: The repertoires were collected only after the peak T cell response. Females made up more of the donors, who were largely white British, and clonal diversity may have come out too low.

Here immunoSEQ multiplex PCR was the method, and the copy in TCRdb shows in-frame clones only, minus some. Of roughly 150,000 clones listed, roughly 92% were seen once; the top ten hold 1.5% to 2%. Germline loops: CDR1 SGHVS, CDR2 FQNEAQ. Trimming cost V 5 bases and J 0 bases, with 13 bases left between them. CDR3 length: 15 amino acids. About this clone: Its antigen is not identified.

This specimen consisted of peripheral blood, obtained on day 0 of AZD1222 vaccination. The chain joins TRBV7-8 to TRBJ1-1; possible D gene TRBD1, 5 bases. This clonotype was obtained from an adult in good health. The CDR3 loop is CASSRTTVMNTEAFF. CDR3 bases: TGTGCCAGCAGCCGGACGACAGTCATGAACACTGAAGCTTTCTTT.